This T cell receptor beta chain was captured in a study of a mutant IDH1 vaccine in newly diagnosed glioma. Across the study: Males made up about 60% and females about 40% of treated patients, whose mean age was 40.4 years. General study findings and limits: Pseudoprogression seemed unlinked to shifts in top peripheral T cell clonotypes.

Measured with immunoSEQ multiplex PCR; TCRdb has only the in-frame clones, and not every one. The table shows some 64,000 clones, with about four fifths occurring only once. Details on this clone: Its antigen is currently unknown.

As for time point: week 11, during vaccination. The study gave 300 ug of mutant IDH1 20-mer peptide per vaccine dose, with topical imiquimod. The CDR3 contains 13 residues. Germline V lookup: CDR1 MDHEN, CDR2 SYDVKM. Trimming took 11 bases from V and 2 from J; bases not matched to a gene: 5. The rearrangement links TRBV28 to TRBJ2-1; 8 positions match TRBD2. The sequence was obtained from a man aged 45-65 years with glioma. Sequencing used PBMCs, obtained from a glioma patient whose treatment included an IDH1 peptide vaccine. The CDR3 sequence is CASIAGTYNEQFF. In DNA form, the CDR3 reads TGTGCCTCCATAGCGGGAACCTACAATGAGCAGTTCTTC.